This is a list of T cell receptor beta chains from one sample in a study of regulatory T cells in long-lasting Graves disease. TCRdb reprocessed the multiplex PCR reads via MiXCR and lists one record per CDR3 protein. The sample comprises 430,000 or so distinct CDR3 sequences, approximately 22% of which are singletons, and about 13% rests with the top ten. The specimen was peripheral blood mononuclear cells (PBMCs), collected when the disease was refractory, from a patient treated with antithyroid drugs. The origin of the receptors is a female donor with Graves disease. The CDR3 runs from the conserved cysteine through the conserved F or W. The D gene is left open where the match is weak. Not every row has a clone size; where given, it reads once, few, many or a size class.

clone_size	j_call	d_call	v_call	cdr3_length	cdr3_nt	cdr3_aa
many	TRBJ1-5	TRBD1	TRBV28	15	TGTGCCAGCAGTTTACGGGGACAGAGCTATCAGCCCCAGCATTTT	CASSLRGQSYQPQHF
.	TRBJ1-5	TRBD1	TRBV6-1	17	TGTGCCAGCAGTCGGGGACAGGGGACCTATAGCAATCAGCCCCAGCATTTT	CASSRGQGTYSNQPQHF
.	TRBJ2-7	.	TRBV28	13	TGTGCCAGCAGTTTTGAGATTTACTACGAGCAGTACTTC	CASSFEIYYEQYF
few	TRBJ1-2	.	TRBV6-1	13	TGTGCCAGCGGGGGCACAGGGCTCTATGGCTACACCTTC	CASGGTGLYGYTF
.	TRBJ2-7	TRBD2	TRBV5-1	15	TGCGCCAGCAGCTTGGTGGGTAGCGGGAGTTACGAGCAGTACTTC	CASSLVGSGSYEQYF
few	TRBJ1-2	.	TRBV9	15	TGTGCCAGCAGCGTAGAAGGGGCCGGGGACTATGGCTACACCTTC	CASSVEGAGDYGYTF
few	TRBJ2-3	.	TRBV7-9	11	TGTGCCAGCAGCCGGCGTGGTACGCAGTATTTT	CASSRRGTQYF
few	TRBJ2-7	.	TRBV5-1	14	TGCGCCAGCAGCTCCGGGACAAGGATCCACGAGCAGTACTTC	CASSSGTRIHEQYF
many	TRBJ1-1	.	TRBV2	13	TGTGCCAGCATGGGCGACACGAACACTGAAGCTTTCTTT	CASMGDTNTEAFF
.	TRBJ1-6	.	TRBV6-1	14	TGTGCCAGCAGCGCCGCCCAGGGCGGCACACCCCTCCACTTT	CASSAAQGGTPLHF
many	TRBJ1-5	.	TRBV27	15	TGTGCCAGCAGTTTAAGTTCTCATAGCAATCAGCCCCAGCATTTT	CASSLSSHSNQPQHF
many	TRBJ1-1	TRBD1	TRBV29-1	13	TGCAGCGGGAGGACAGGGGGCAGCACTGAAGCTTTCTTT	CSGRTGGSTEAFF
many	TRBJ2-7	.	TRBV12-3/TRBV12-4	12	TGTGCCAGCAGTTTGGGGGACTACGAGCAGTACTTC	CASSLGDYEQYF
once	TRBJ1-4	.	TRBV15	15	TGTGCCACCAGCAGGTGGGGTGCAACTAATGAAAAACTGTTTTTT	CATSRWGATNEKLFF
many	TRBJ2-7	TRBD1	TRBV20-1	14	TGCAGTGCTCCCCGCCCCAGGGACAGGGACGAGCAGTACTTC	CSAPRPRDRDEQYF
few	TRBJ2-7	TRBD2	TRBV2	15	TGTGCCAGCAAAGGACTAGCGGGAGGGACCTACGAGCAGTACTTC	CASKGLAGGTYEQYF
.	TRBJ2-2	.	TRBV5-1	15	TGCGCCAGCAGCTTGTTTCGGGGGTACACCGGGGAGCTGTTTTTT	CASSLFRGYTGELFF
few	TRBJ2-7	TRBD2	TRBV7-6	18	TGTGCCAGCAGCATTGGACTAGCGGGACCGTTGAGCTCCTACGAGCAGTACTTC	CASSIGLAGPLSSYEQYF
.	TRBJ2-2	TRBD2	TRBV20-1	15	TGCAGTGCTAGAACGAGCGGGAGCTACACCGAGGAGCTGTTTTTT	CSARTSGSYTEELFF
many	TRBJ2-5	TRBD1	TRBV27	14	TGTGCCAGCAGTTACGGACAGGGGAGGAATACCCAGTACTTC	CASSYGQGRNTQYF
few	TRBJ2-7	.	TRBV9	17	TGTGCCAGCAGCGCCGGGGGAGGGACAGGAGTTTCCTACGAGCAGTACTTC	CASSAGGGTGVSYEQYF
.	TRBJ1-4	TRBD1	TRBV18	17	TGTGCCAGCTCACCAGAGACAGGGATTTTGGCTAATGAAAAACTGTTTTTT	CASSPETGILANEKLFF
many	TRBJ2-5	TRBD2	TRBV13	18	TGTGCCAGCAGCTTAGAGCTAGCGGGAGGGCCGTGGCAAGAGACCCAGTACTTC	CASSLELAGGPWQETQYF
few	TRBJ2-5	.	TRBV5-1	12	TGCGCCAGCAGCTTGGAGTCGGAGACCCAGTACTTC	CASSLESETQYF
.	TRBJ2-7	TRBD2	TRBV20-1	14	TGCAGTGCTAGAGCCGGGGGGTCCTACTACGAGCAGTACTTC	CSARAGGSYYEQYF
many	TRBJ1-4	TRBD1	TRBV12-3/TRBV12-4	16	TGTGCCAGCAGTTTCGTGCGCGGACAGGGGGGTGAAAAACTGTTTTTT	CASSFVRGQGGEKLFF
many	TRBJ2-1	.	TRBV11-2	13	TGTGCCAGCAGCTTAGCGTCGCAGAATGAGCAGTTCTTC	CASSLASQNEQFF
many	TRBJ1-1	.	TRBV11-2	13	TGTGCCAGCAGCTTAGGATCGGGTGTTGAAGCTTTCTTT	CASSLGSGVEAFF
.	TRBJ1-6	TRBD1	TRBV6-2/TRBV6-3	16	TGTGCCAGCAGTTACTCGGGACAGGGGATCAATTCACCCCTCCACTTT	CASSYSGQGINSPLHF
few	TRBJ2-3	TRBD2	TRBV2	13	TGTGCCAGCAGTGACGGCGCGGGAGTTACGCAGTATTTT	CASSDGAGVTQYF
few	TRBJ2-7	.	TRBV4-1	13	TGCGCCAGCAGCCAAGTGATCGACTACGAGCAGTACTTC	CASSQVIDYEQYF
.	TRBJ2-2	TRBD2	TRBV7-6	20	TGTGCCAGCAGCTTACTTACAGGATTAGCGGGAGGGCCGGGGACCGGGGAGCTGTTTTTT	CASSLLTGLAGGPGTGELFF
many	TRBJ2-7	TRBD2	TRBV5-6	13	TGTGCCAGCAGTTTAGGACTAGCCTCCGAGCAGTACTTC	CASSLGLASEQYF
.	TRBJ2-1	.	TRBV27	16	TGTGCCAGCAGCTTGTCTACCGGAATGAGCGCGAATGAGCAGTTCTTC	CASSLSTGMSANEQFF
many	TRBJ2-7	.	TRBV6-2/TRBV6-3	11	TGTGCCAGCACCAGCGCCTACGAGCAGTACTTC	CASTSAYEQYF
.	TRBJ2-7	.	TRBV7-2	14	TGTGCCAGCAGCCCCACAAGGGATAACTACGAGCAGTACTTC	CASSPTRDNYEQYF
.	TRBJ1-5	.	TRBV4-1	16	TGCGCCAGCAGCCAAGATCAAGGGCAGCTTGATCAGCCCCAGCATTTT	CASSQDQGQLDQPQHF
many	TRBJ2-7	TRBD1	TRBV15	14	TGTGCCACCAGCAGAGACAGGGGGCCCTACGAGCAGTACTTC	CATSRDRGPYEQYF
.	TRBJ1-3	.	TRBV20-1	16	TGCAGTGCTAGAGATGAAATCACAAACCCTGGAAACACCATATATTTT	CSARDEITNPGNTIYF
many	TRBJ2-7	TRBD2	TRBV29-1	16	TGCAGCGTTGAAAGGAGCCTAGCGGGATGGGGTAGGGAGCAGTACTTC	CSVERSLAGWGREQYF
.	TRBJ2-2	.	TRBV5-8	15	TGTGCCAGCAGCCAACAGGGTTACAACACCGGGGAGCTGTTTTTT	CASSQQGYNTGELFF
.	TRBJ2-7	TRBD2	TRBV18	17	TGTGCCAGCTCACCATCCATCCCGACTAGCGGGGCCTACGAGCAGTACTTC	CASSPSIPTSGAYEQYF
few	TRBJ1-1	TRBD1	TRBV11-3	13	TGTGCCAGCAGCCACGGACAGGGCACTGAAGCTTTCTTT	CASSHGQGTEAFF
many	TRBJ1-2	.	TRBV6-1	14	TGTGCCAGCCGGTCCGACATTAGTAACTATGGCTACACCTTC	CASRSDISNYGYTF
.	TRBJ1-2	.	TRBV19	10	TGTGCCACAGCTGATTATGGCTACACCTTC	CATADYGYTF
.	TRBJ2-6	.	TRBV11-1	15	TGTGCCAGCAGCTTGAGGACAGCCGGGGCCAGCGTCCTGACTTTC	CASSLRTAGASVLTF
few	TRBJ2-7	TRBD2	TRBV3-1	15	TGTGCCAGCAGACCCGGACTAGCGGGAGCTGGTGAGCAGTACTTC	CASRPGLAGAGEQYF
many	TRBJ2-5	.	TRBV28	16	TGTGCCAGCAGTTTTATCCCGGGGGCGGAACGTCAGACCCAGTACTTC	CASSFIPGAERQTQYF
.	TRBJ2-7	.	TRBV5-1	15	TGCGCCAGCAGCTTGGCCGAGGGGCTTCTCAGGGAGCAGTACTTC	CASSLAEGLLREQYF
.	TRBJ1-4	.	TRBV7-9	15	TGTGCCAGCAGCTTATCACTTACAACTAATGAAAAACTGTTTTTT	CASSLSLTTNEKLFF
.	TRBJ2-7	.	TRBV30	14	TGTGCCTGGAGTGCTCAGGGCGGGAAGGGTGAGCAGTACTTC	CAWSAQGGKGEQYF